This T cell receptor (beta chain) was retrieved from a study of Graves' ophthalmopathy and Graves' hyperthyroidism. From fresh peripheral blood, around 9.3 ml in volume, the PBMCs were obtained. This clonotype was recorded many times. Its antigen is not identified. Trimming stripped 4 bases from V and 8 bases from J, with 12 bases between. This CDR3 spans 13 amino acids. From germline, CDR1 is MDHEN and CDR2 SYDVKM. Scientists amplified the TCR beta CDR3 regions from RNA transcripts. The first-round RT-PCR employed HTBI primers together with the Qiagen OneStep RT-PCR kit. A multiplex PCR was then performed as the second round. TCRdb called the multiplex PCR reads again in MiXCR, with one record for every CDR3 protein. The sample lists some 200,000 distinct CDR3 sequences; under 30% were seen once. General study results and limits: Prediction of ophthalmopathy progression reached less than 71% sensitivity and roughly 72% specificity.

The origin of this receptor is a man aged 45-65 years with Graves' ophthalmopathy. Sequences were obtained from peripheral blood. V gene TRBV28 combines with J gene TRBJ1-5; no reliable D call. In nucleotides, the CDR3 is TGTGCCAGCAGTTCCTTGGGCCGGGAGCCCCAGCATTTT. It codes for CASSSLGREPQHF.